Listed below are T cell receptor beta chains from one sample, sequenced in a study of cytomegalovirus exposure and HLA in healthy donors. Clones were read by immunoSEQ multiplex PCR, and TCRdb kept only the in-frame ones, dropping some. This sample has 180,000 or so clones, with roughly four fifths found just once. Sequenced input: PBMCs. Receptor source: a man between 18 and 29 years old in good health and CMV-seronegative. Both conserved end residues are part of each CDR3. The D gene is left open where the match is weak. A clone size is listed for some rows: how often the clone was seen (once, few, many), or a class if it is expanded.

-,TRBD1,TRBJ1-4,TRBV5-8,TGTGCCAGCAGCTTGGGGGACAGGGATAATGAAAAACTGTTTTTT,CASSLGDRDNEKLFF
-,TRBD1,TRBJ2-7,TRBV2,TGTGCCAGCAGTGAACCGGGACAGGGGGCCTCCTACGAGCAGTACTTC,CASSEPGQGASYEQYF
-,TRBD1,TRBJ1-2,TRBV28,TGTGCCAGCAGTTTACCCGCGCCGACAGGGACCAAGGGTGGCTACACCTTC,CASSLPAPTGTKGGYTF
once,TRBD2,TRBJ2-3,TRBV4-1,TGCACCAGCAGCCAAGAGGTAGCGGGAATTGAGGATACGCAGTATTTT,CTSSQEVAGIEDTQYF
-,-,TRBJ1-3,TRBV28,TGTGCCAGCAGTCCCACGGGGGGCTCTGGAAACACCATATATTTT,CASSPTGGSGNTIYF
-,-,TRBJ1-6,TRBV4-2,TGTGCCAGCAGCCAAACTCTAGACAGGCTAAATTCACCCCTCCACTTT,CASSQTLDRLNSPLHF
-,-,TRBJ2-5,TRBV10-3,TGTGCCATCAGTGGCCCACTAGTTGGGGGCGAGACCCAGTACTTC,CAISGPLVGGETQYF
-,-,TRBJ1-5,TRBV19,TGTGCCAGTAGTTGGGCACAACCCAATCAGCCCCAGCATTTT,CASSWAQPNQPQHF
-,TRBD1,TRBJ2-3,TRBV7-9,TGTGCCAGCAGCTTAGAGGGACAGGGGGCAGATACGCAGTATTTT,CASSLEGQGADTQYF
few,-,TRBJ1-4,TRBV10-3,TGTGCCATCACCCAGGGGCCCCCAAAGACTAATGAAAAACTGTTTTTT,CAITQGPPKTNEKLFF
-,-,TRBJ1-6,TRBV30,TGTGCCTGGAGTGCAACCAGGGGATCCTCACCCCTCCACTTT,CAWSATRGSSPLHF
once,TRBD1,TRBJ1-1,TRBV25-1,TGTGCCAGCAGTTCCCACGGAGGGGGCAGCGAAGCTTTCTTT,CASSSHGGGSEAFF
-,TRBD1,TRBJ1-3,TRBV7-9,TGTGCCAGCAGCCTAAGGATAGGGGGCGAAAGGGACACCATATATTTT,CASSLRIGGERDTIYF
-,TRBD1,TRBJ1-6,TRBV9,TGTGCCAGCAGCGCCTTACAGGGGCCCTCCTATAATTCACCCCTCCACTTT,CASSALQGPSYNSPLHF
-,-,TRBJ1-6,TRBV2,TGTGCCAGCAGTGGGGGGGTGAGGGGCCGTGACTCACCCCTCCACTTT,CASSGGVRGRDSPLHF
once,TRBD2,TRBJ2-1,TRBV2,TGTGCCAGCGGACGTGGGGGACTAAGCTCCTACAATGAGCAGTTCTTC,CASGRGGLSSYNEQFF
once,-,TRBJ2-3,TRBV5-1,TGCGCCAGCAGCCCGAGCTCAGATACGCAGTATTTT,CASSPSSDTQYF
-,TRBD1,TRBJ1-5,TRBV6-6,TGTGCCAGCAGTTACTGGAGGGGGCGAGGTCAGCCCCAGCATTTT,CASSYWRGRGQPQHF
few,TRBD1,TRBJ1-4,TRBV30,TGTGCCTGGAGTGTCACCCCGCCAGGGGGAAATGAAAAACTGTTTTTT,CAWSVTPPGGNEKLFF
-,TRBD2,TRBJ2-1,TRBV28,TGTGCCAGCAGTTTATATCGGGAGGGCCCCAATGAGCAGTTCTTC,CASSLYREGPNEQFF
-,-,TRBJ2-7,TRBV10-1,TGCGCCAGCATCGGGAGCCCCCTTGGGGAGCAGTACTTC,CASIGSPLGEQYF
-,TRBD1,TRBJ2-7,TRBV27,TGTGCCAGCAGTCTAAGGACAGGGTCGGACGAGCAGTACTTC,CASSLRTGSDEQYF
-,-,TRBJ2-1,TRBV28,TGTGCCAGCGGGGGCAGGATTCTTACATCCTACAATGAGCAGTTCTTC,CASGGRILTSYNEQFF
-,-,TRBJ1-4,TRBV21-1,TGTGCCAGCCGGGAAGCGACCCATGAAAAACTGTTTTTT,CASREATHEKLFF